A single sample is the source of the 20 T cell receptor beta chains below, sequenced in a study of T cells after yellow fever vaccination. TCRdb passed the 5' RACE reads through MiXCR, listing each CDR3 protein once. The sample has hundreds of thousands of distinct CDR3 sequences, roughly a sixth seen once. This material consisted of PBMCs, taken 5 days after the first yellow fever vaccination. The receptors here all came from a man between 18 and 35 years old who received the YFV17D yellow fever vaccine.

The chain has TRBV24-1 and TRBJ2-1; maybe TRBD2 (6 bases). V shed 7 bases and J shed 1 base, with 10 bases lying between them. CDR1 is KGHDR and CDR2 is SFDVKD in the germline V gene. This CDR3 has 14 residues. CDR3 nucleotide sequence: TGTGCCACCAGCTCGGACTATTCCTACAATGAGCAGTTCTTC. Residues: CATSSDYSYNEQFF.

This clonotype was picked up a small number of times. The V call is TRBV4-3, the J call TRBJ2-7; weak D call: TRBD1 (7 bases). The germline V gene has CDR1 LGHNA and CDR2 YSLEER. The CDR3 is 15 residues long. V dropped 0 bases and J dropped 3 bases, with 12 bases sitting between them. The CDR3, as DNA: TGCGCCAGCAGCCAAGAGGCGGGACAGTACTACGAGCAGTACTTC. This codes for CASSQEAGQYYEQYF.

The chain couples TRBV9 to TRBJ2-3; TRBD2 matches at 10 bases. Germline CDR1 reads SGDLS; CDR2 reads YYNGEE. This CDR3 contains 16 residues. V lost 0 bases and J lost 2; bases outside the gene matches: 3. This chain's CDR3 is CASSVERGGNTDTQYF. Written as DNA, the CDR3 is TGTGCCAGCAGCGTAGAGCGGGGGGGCAACACAGATACGCAGTATTTT.

This clonotype was seen a handful of times. V and J are TRBV4-1 and TRBJ1-1, with D hard to call. In germline, CDR1 is MGHRA, CDR2 YSYEKL. The CDR3 totals 16 residues. V was pared by 0 bases and J by 1 base, with 12 bases between. CDR3 loop: CASSQDQRGGNTEAFF. CDR3 bases: TGCGCCAGCAGCCAAGATCAACGGGGAGGGAACACTGAAGCTTTCTTT.

J is TRBJ1-4 and V is TRBV4-1; D not resolved. Trimming shortened V by 3 bases and J by 8 bases, and 19 bases separated the two germline ends. Germline CDR1 is MGHRA and CDR2 is YSYEKL. CDR3 length: 16 amino acids. CDR3: CASSQVSRSREEKLFF. The CDR3 bases are TGCGCCAGCAGCCAGGTTAGCCGGTCGCGAGAGGAAAAACTGTTTTTT.

This sequence joins TRBV5-1 and TRBJ1-2, with 8 bases that match TRBD1. CDR1 is SGHRS and CDR2 is YFSETQ in the germline V gene. There are 16 residues in the CDR3. The trim removed 2 bases at V and 5 bases at J, leaving 11 bases unmatched. Written as DNA, the CDR3 is TGCGCCAGCAGCTTCTTCGGGACAGGAGAACTTTATGGCTACACCTTC. The encoded protein is CASSFFGTGELYGYTF.

The CDR3 sequence is CASSSRDFDSPLHF. DNA of the CDR3: TGTGCCAGCAGCTCCAGGGATTTCGATTCACCCCTCCACTTT. The chain is built from TRBV28 and TRBJ1-6, with TRBD1 as a possible D gene (5 bases). The CDR3 totals 14 residues. Germline CDR1 reads MDHEN; CDR2 reads SYDVKM. Trimming stripped 6 bases from V and 8 bases from J, with 14 bases between.

The chain uses TRBV28 and TRBJ2-2, with D maybe TRBD2 (5 bases). The V gene's germline CDR1 is MDHEN and CDR2 SYDVKM. The CDR3 spans 17 residues. Deletions cut 8 bases from V and 3 bases from J, with 22 bases between. The CDR3 sequence: CASSASDSRAYTGELFF. The CDR3 DNA follows: TGTGCCAGCTCTGCATCGGACTCAAGGGCGTACACCGGGGAGCTGTTTTTT.

This clonotype was observed a handful of times. This chain joins TRBV3-1 and TRBJ1-2, with 9 bases that match TRBD1. The CDR3 has 15 amino acids. With V trimmed by 2 bases and J by 4 bases, 5 bases remained unmatched. The germline gives CDR1 LGHDT, CDR2 YNNKEL (reference sequence). DNA for the CDR3: TGTGCCAGCAGCCAAACCGGGACAGGGCTCTATGGCTACACCTTC. Translating gives CASSQTGTGLYGYTF.

This clonotype was seen a handful of times. This chain connects TRBV25-1 to TRBJ1-3; D possibly corresponds to TRBD1 (5 bases). Germline loops: CDR1 MGHDK, CDR2 SYGVNS. Trimming left V 4 bases short and J 7 bases short, with 14 bases between. The CDR3 runs to 14 residues. This CDR3 is CASSATGDLNTIYF. The DNA of the CDR3 is TGTGCCAGCAGTGCAACCGGGGACTTGAACACCATATATTTT. Drawing the rest from reference TRBV25-1 and TRBJ1-3, the complete variable domain is EADIYQTPRYLVIGTGKKITLECSQTMGHDKMYWYQQDPGMELHLIHYSYGVNSTEKGDLSSESTVSRIRTEHFPLTLESARPSHTSQYLCASSATGDLNTIYFGEGSWLTVV.

V gene TRBV2 combines with J gene TRBJ2-3; D might be TRBD1 or TRBD2, each matching 5 bases. CDR3 size: 17 residues. Germline assignment: CDR1 SNHLY and CDR2 FYNNEI. V was shortened by 3 bases and J by 0 bases, with 16 bases between the two germline ends. For the CDR3, the DNA is TGTGCCAGCAGTGATGGGCACCTGGGGACCAGCACAGATACGCAGTATTTT. This encodes CASSDGHLGTSTDTQYF.

The rearrangement joins TRBV3-1 to TRBJ2-2, with 9 nucleotides matching TRBD2. Germline lookup yields CDR1 LGHDT and CDR2 YNNKEL (reference sequence). The V and J ends lost 1 base and 5 bases, in that order; junction bases with no gene match: 5. CDR3 size: 16 residues. The CDR3 coding sequence is TGTGCCAGCAGCCAAGTAGCGGGGGCGCGGACCGGGGAGCTGTTTTTT. It specifies CASSQVAGARTGELFF.

The CDR3 coding sequence is TGTGCCAGCTTTCGGGGGCTGGAGCAGTACTTC. Translation: CASFRGLEQYF. The chain combines TRBV6-5 with TRBJ2-7; D tentatively reads TRBD1 or TRBD2 (6 bases each). CDR1 and CDR2 from the germline V gene are MNHEY and SVGAGI. This CDR3 is built from 11 residues. V was shortened by 8 bases and J by 7 bases, with 12 bases between the two germline ends.

This clonotype has ten or more counts. V gene TRBV10-3 combines with J gene TRBJ2-7; TRBD1 matches 11 bases. J gave up 4 bases and V 3 bases, and 5 bases lay outside the gene matches. The germline V gene encodes CDR1 ENHRY and CDR2 SYGVKD. This CDR3 spans 15 amino acids. CDR3 DNA sequence: TGTGCCATCAGTGATCCTGGGACAGGGGGGTACGAGCAGTACTTC. This translates into CAISDPGTGGYEQYF.

The rearrangement joins TRBV18 to TRBJ2-1, with D possibly matching TRBD1 (7 bases). The CDR3 has 16 amino acids. CDR1 is KGHSH and CDR2 is LQKENI in the germline V gene. Trimming stripped 2 bases from V and 9 bases from J, with 20 bases between. The CDR3 sequence is CASSPIRQGGKIEQFF. The CDR3 bases are TGTGCCAGCTCACCAATTCGACAGGGCGGGAAGATTGAGCAGTTCTTC.

This clonotype was observed a handful of times. This rearrangement joins TRBV6-2 or TRBV6-3 to TRBJ2-7, with D perhaps assigned TRBD1 or TRBD2 (6 bases each). There are 16 residues in the CDR3. Trimming stripped 5 bases from V and 9 bases from J, with 26 bases between. Germline loops: CDR1 MNHEY, CDR2 SVGEGT. The CDR3 loop is CASSPDAAGGPRGQYF. The CDR3 DNA reads TGTGCCAGCAGTCCCGATGCCGCTGGGGGGCCGAGGGGGCAGTACTTC.

The chain has TRBV4-1 and TRBJ1-4; D perhaps matches TRBD1 (5 bases). Germline V CDR1 and CDR2: MGHRA, YSYEKL. V was pared by 0 bases and J by 5 bases, with 10 bases between. CDR3 length equals 15 residues. CDR3 in DNA: TGCGCCAGCAGCCAAGAAGGGAACAGGAATGAAAAACTGTTTTTT. Translating it yields CASSQEGNRNEKLFF.

The rearrangement uses TRBV7-8 and TRBJ1-2; TRBD1 matches at 7 bases. This CDR3 is built from 15 residues. Germline V gene data show CDR1 as SGHVS and CDR2 as FQNEAQ. With V trimmed by 5 bases and J by 4 bases, 10 bases remained unmatched. CDR3 sequence (DNA): TGTGCCAGCAGCGCACCAGGGGGGCTCGGCTATGGCTACACCTTC. This codes for CASSAPGGLGYGYTF.

This clonotype occurred many times. The V call is TRBV5-1, the J call TRBJ2-3; 8 nucleotides agree with TRBD1. There are 15 residues in the CDR3. V trimming: 3 bases; J trimming: 4 bases; junction bases outside the gene matches: 7. Germline CDR1 is SGHRS and CDR2 is YFSETQ. The CDR3 sequence is CASSSPTGAADTQYF. The CDR3 DNA follows: TGCGCCAGCAGCTCGCCGACAGGGGCGGCAGATACGCAGTATTTT.

This chain uses TRBV7-2 with TRBJ2-1, with 12 bases identical to TRBD2. Per germline, CDR1 SGHTA and CDR2 FQGNSA. J gave up 9 bases and V 6 bases, and 6 bases lay outside the gene matches. This CDR3 is built from 14 residues. Here the CDR3 reads CASRASGGAPEQFF. The CDR3, as DNA: TGTGCCAGCAGGGCTAGCGGGGGGGCTCCTGAGCAGTTCTTC.